The rows below give T cell receptor beta chains drawn from one sample of a study of tumor-infiltrating lymphocytes in primary liver carcinoma. In TCRdb, the multiplex PCR reads were re-called with MiXCR into one record per CDR3 protein. This table holds fewer than 400,000 distinct CDR3 sequences, approximately 65% found once. The sequenced sample consisted of peripheral blood. The receptor set was obtained from a man in his forties with primary liver carcinoma and hepatitis B virus infection. CDR3s include the opening cysteine and the closing phenylalanine or tryptophan. The D gene is left open where the match is weak. Not all rows give a size; the values are once, few, many and, for expanded clones, a class.

V,D,size,J,length,CDR3,DNA
TRBV24-1,NA,few,TRBJ2-1,15,CATSAAELSYNEQFF,TGTGCCACCAGTGCAGCGGAGCTCTCCTACAATGAGCAGTTCTTC
TRBV24-1,NA,NA,TRBJ1-2,14,CATSHVGQNYGYTF,TGTGCCACCAGTCACGTCGGACAGAACTATGGCTACACCTTC
TRBV28,NA,NA,TRBJ2-5,15,CASSLGGWAQETQYF,TGTGCCAGCAGTTTAGGAGGCTGGGCCCAAGAGACCCAGTACTTC
TRBV5-1,NA,once,TRBJ1-1,14,CASNWELPGTEAFF,TGCGCCAGCAACTGGGAGCTCCCGGGGACTGAAGCTTTCTTT
TRBV12-3/TRBV12-4,NA,NA,TRBJ2-7,16,CASSASNGWPADEQYF,TGTGCCAGCAGTGCCTCTAACGGGTGGCCGGCGGACGAGCAGTACTTC
TRBV29-1,TRBD2,NA,TRBJ2-7,15,CSAASRRAGGGEQYF,TGCAGCGCTGCAAGTAGACGAGCGGGAGGCGGCGAGCAGTACTTC
TRBV6-5,TRBD1,many,TRBJ2-3,13,CASSSDRDDTQYF,TGTGCCAGCAGTTCCGACAGGGACGATACGCAGTATTTT
TRBV28,NA,NA,TRBJ2-1,16,CASSPHLARGCNEQFF,TGTGCCAGCAGTCCCCACCTAGCGAGAGGATGCAATGAGCAGTTCTTC
TRBV14,NA,many,TRBJ1-2,16,CASSQDRGRLGYGYTF,TGTGCCAGCAGCCAAGATCGGGGCCGCCTGGGCTATGGCTACACCTTC
TRBV6-1,NA,few,TRBJ1-1,15,CASSEAGARGAEAFF,TGTGCCAGCAGTGAAGCGGGAGCGAGGGGGGCTGAAGCTTTCTTT
TRBV12-5,NA,NA,TRBJ2-1,14,CVSGPGLRGNEQSF,TGTGTTAGTGGTCCGGGCCTGAGGGGGAATGAGCAGTCCTTC
TRBV30,TRBD1,NA,TRBJ1-1,15,CAWSWTGGFGTEAFF,TGTGCCTGGAGTTGGACAGGGGGCTTTGGCACTGAAGCTTTCTTT
TRBV12-3/TRBV12-4,TRBD2,many,TRBJ2-7,16,CASSPQPGGYSYEQYF,TGTGCCAGCAGTCCCCAGCCGGGGGGATACTCCTACGAGCAGTACTTC
TRBV18,NA,few,TRBJ2-7,12,CASSPTDYEQYF,TGTGCCAGCTCACCGACTGACTACGAGCAGTACTTC
TRBV11-1,NA,NA,TRBJ2-3,12,CASCLGWDTQYF,TGTGCCAGCTGCCTCGGGTGGGATACGCAGTATTTT
TRBV19,TRBD2,NA,TRBJ2-1,16,CANSIGLAGPGGEQFF,TGTGCCAATAGTATAGGGCTAGCGGGGCCTGGTGGTGAGCAGTTCTTC
TRBV11-2,NA,NA,TRBJ2-7,14,CASTLTSENDEQYF,TGTGCCAGCACACTAACGAGCGAGAACGATGAGCAGTACTTC
TRBV5-1,NA,few,TRBJ2-7,13,CASSSGTSYEQYF,TGCGCCAGCAGCTCCGGGACTTCCTACGAGCAGTACTTC
TRBV13,TRBD2,NA,TRBJ2-5,14,CASSLGLASQTQYF,TGTGCCAGCAGCTTGGGACTAGCGTCCCAGACCCAGTACTTC
TRBV29-1,NA,many,TRBJ1-1,14,CSVVLRGLGTEAFF,TGCAGCGTTGTACTTAGGGGATTGGGGACTGAAGCTTTCTTT
TRBV11-2,NA,NA,TRBJ1-2,14,CASRLGSSNYGYTF,TGTGCCAGCAGATTAGGCTCCTCGAATTATGGCTACACCTTC
TRBV5-4,TRBD1,NA,TRBJ1-1,13,CASSPRGQFEAFF,TGTGCCAGCAGCCCGAGGGGACAGTTTGAAGCTTTCTTT
TRBV6-5,NA,NA,TRBJ2-5,15,CASSYGGGQRGTQYF,TGTGCCAGCAGTTACGGAGGGGGACAGCGAGGGACCCAGTACTTC
TRBV4-1,NA,NA,TRBJ2-4,21,CASSQGALPGRLPLAKNIQYF,TGCGCCAGCAGCCAAGGAGCCTTACCGGGGAGGCTCCCCCTAGCCAAAAACATTCAGTACTTC
TRBV12-3/TRBV12-4,NA,NA,TRBJ2-2,15,CATLAEGGNTGELFF,TGTGCCACCCTAGCGGAGGGGGGAAACACCGGGGAGCTGTTTTTT
TRBV6-5,NA,NA,TRBJ2-7,13,CASSSLSPYGQYF,TGTGCCAGCAGTTCCCTAAGTCCTTACGGGCAGTACTTC
TRBV5-5,NA,few,TRBJ1-2,18,CASSFVLVRPGEYDGYTF,TGTGCCAGCAGCTTTGTTTTAGTTCGGCCAGGGGAGTATGATGGCTACACCTTC
TRBV12-3/TRBV12-4,NA,many,TRBJ1-4,11,CASSRKEKLFF,TGTGCCAGCAGTAGAAAGGAAAAACTGTTTTTT
TRBV30,NA,NA,TRBJ2-2,15,CAWSPPRIQAGELFF,TGTGCCTGGAGTCCCCCTCGTATTCAGGCCGGGGAGCTGTTTTTT
TRBV29-1,NA,NA,TRBJ1-1,13,CIVGWGLNTEAFF,TGCATCGTTGGGTGGGGACTGAACACTGAAGCTTTCTTT
TRBV11-2,NA,NA,TRBJ2-3,14,CASSLVRPTDTRYF,TGTGCCAGCAGCTTAGTCAGACCCACAGATACGCGGTATTTT
TRBV6-2/TRBV6-3,NA,many,TRBJ2-2,16,CASSRVRTTITGELFF,TGTGCCAGCAGTAGGGTGCGGACGACGATCACCGGGGAGCTGTTTTTT
TRBV30,NA,few,TRBJ2-5,15,CAWITPGRPPRTQYF,TGTGCCTGGATAACCCCGGGACGGCCCCCAAGGACCCAGTACTTC
TRBV7-9,NA,NA,TRBJ1-2,14,CASSPVHRSYDYTF,TGTGCCAGCAGCCCCGTACATCGGAGCTATGACTACACCTTC
TRBV20-1,TRBD2,NA,TRBJ2-3,12,CSAASGSDTQYF,TGCAGTGCCGCTAGCGGGAGTGATACGCAGTATTTT